This TCR beta chain was identified in a study of graft-versus-host responses after intestinal transplantation. Some clones are missing from TCRdb's copy, which holds only in-frame ones; the method was immunoSEQ multiplex PCR. Seen here are about 50,000 clones, 85% to 95% observed once, and the top ten hold over 2%. Concerning this clone: Its antigen is as yet unknown. One end of the junction varies from germline; a read error may be responsible.

Overall study results and limits: Early declines in HvG clones that occurred post-transplant were associated with peak circulating GvH clone levels.

The TCR originated in a human donor who was the organ donor for an intestinal transplant. The sample consisted of unstimulated CD4+ T cells sorted from spleen or lymph node cells, taken before transplant.

The CDR3 region is CASSLLGGQGTQYF. CDR3 coding DNA: TGTGCCAGCAGTTTATTGGGGGGGCAAGGGACCCAGTACTTC. V is TRBV28 and J is TRBJ2-5, with D possibly matching TRBD2 (7 bases). Germline V gene sequence: CDR1 MDHEN, CDR2 SYDVKM. The CDR3 spans 14 residues.